Included here is one T cell receptor (beta chain) sequence, with context. Primers: 60 Vbeta forward and 13 Jbeta reverse. Sequencing was performed with immunoSEQ multiplex PCR; in TCRdb, only in-frame clones are kept and a portion is missing. In the table there are 150,000 to 200,000 clones, approximately 80% of which are singletons. This sample stems from a study of cytomegalovirus exposure and HLA in healthy donors. Sequencing input: PBMCs. This sequence was found in a woman aged 30 to 39 in good health and CMV-seropositive.

The DNA of the CDR3 is TGTGCCATCAGTGAGTCAAGGGACAGGTCTCGCGGTCAGCCCCAGCATTTT. The encoded protein is CAISESRDRSRGQPQHF. This chain uses TRBV10-3 with TRBJ1-5, with 8 bases that match TRBD1. V lost 0 bases and J lost 6; bases outside the gene matches: 10. Looked up from germline, CDR1 is ENHRY and CDR2 is SYGVKD. The CDR3 sequence is 17 residues long.